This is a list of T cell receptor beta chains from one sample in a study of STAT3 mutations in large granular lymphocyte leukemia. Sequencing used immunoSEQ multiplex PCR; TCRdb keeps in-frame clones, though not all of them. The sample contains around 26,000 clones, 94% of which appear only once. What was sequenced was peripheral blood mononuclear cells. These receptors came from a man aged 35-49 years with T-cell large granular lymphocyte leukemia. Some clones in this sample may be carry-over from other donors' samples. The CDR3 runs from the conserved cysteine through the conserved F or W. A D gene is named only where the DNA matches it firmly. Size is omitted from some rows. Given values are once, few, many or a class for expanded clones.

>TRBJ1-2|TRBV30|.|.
TGTGCCTGGAGTGTACAGGGACGGGGATCGGATGGCTACACCTTC
CAWSVQGRGSDGYTF
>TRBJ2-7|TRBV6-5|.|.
TGTGCCAGCAGTTACTCGGGGGCCTCTTCCTACGAGCAGTACTTC
CASSYSGASSYEQYF
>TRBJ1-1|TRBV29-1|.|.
TGCAGCGTTGAAAGTAGACGGCTGAACACTGAAGCTTTCTTT
CSVESRRLNTEAFF
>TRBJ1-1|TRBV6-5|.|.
TGTGCCAGCAGTTACTGGGGATCGGGGGCCACTGAAGCTTTCTTT
CASSYWGSGATEAFF
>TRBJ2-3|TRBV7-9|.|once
TGTGCCAGCAGCTCAGGGCTAATGGGCACAGATACGCAGTATTTT
CASSSGLMGTDTQYF
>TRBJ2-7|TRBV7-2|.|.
TGTGCCAGCAGCTCCCTATACGAGCAGTACTTC
CASSSLYEQYF
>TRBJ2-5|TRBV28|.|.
TGTGCCAGCAGCGGAGGGGGGCGGCAAGAGACCCAGTACTTC
CASSGGGRQETQYF
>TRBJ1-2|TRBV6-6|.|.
TGTGCCAGCAGTTACGAGGCACACTATGGCTACACCTTC
CASSYEAHYGYTF
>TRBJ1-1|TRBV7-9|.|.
TGTGCCCTTCGCAGGGTTACTGAAGCTTTCTTT
CALRRVTEAFF
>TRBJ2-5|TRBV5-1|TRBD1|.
TGCGCCAGCAGCTCCCTCCCGACAGGGCCAGGGGAGACCCAGTACTTC
CASSSLPTGPGETQYF
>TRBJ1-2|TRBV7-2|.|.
TGTGCCAGCAGCGAGGACGGGAACTATGGCTACACCTTC
CASSEDGNYGYTF
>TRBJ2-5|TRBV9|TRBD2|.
TGTGCCAGCAGCGTAGAGCGAGCGGGGGGGCCAGAGACCCAGTACTTC
CASSVERAGGPETQYF
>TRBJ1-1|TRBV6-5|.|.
TGTGCCAGCAGTTACTCCACGCTCCCGGGCACTGAAGCTTTCTTT
CASSYSTLPGTEAFF
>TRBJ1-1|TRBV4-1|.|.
TGCGCCAGCAGCCAAGCCGTTCGTCCTACGGCCTACACTGAAGCTTTCTTT
CASSQAVRPTAYTEAFF